This T cell receptor (beta chain) was documented in a study of regulatory T cells in long-lasting Graves disease. Regarding the study as a whole: A reduction in accuracy may have resulted from the small sample size.

In building TCR beta libraries, iRepertoire HTBI primers were used together with Arm-PCR of CDR3 regions. A single record per CDR3 protein comes from TCRdb applying MiXCR to the multiplex PCR reads. The repertoire has 300,000 to 400,000 distinct CDR3 sequences, more than 15% of them found once; the top ten carry about 40%. The time point: newly diagnosed GD, antithyroid drugs for less than 3 months. RNA extracted from PBMCs served as the sequencing template. American Thyroid Association guidelines defined Graves' disease diagnosis. This clonotype was counted ten times or more. Its antigen is currently unknown. Trimming cost V 6 bases and J 5 bases; bases outside gene matches: 9. This CDR3 is built from 15 residues.

This specimen consisted of peripheral blood mononuclear cells (PBMCs), obtained at new diagnosis, from a patient treated with antithyroid drugs. The chain employs TRBV12-3 or TRBV12-4 and TRBJ2-7; TRBD2 agrees at 11 bases. The clonotype was recovered from a female donor with Graves disease. The CDR3 nucleotides read TGTGCCAGCAGCCCCCAACTAGCGGGGGTCAACGAGCAGTACTTC. It encodes CASSPQLAGVNEQYF.